These 21 T cell receptor beta chains share one sample of origin, sequenced in a study of blood T cell repertoires in COVID-19. Sequenced by immunoSEQ multiplex PCR; TCRdb stores in-frame clones only, minus some. The sample lists more than 95,000 clones, approximately 88% seen once, with around 5.5% in the top ten. The sample consisted of peripheral blood. The source of these receptors is a human donor in a cohort sampled during active COVID-19.

The genes are TRBV28 and TRBJ2-1, with TRBD2 matching over 15 bases. The germline V gene encodes CDR1 MDHEN and CDR2 SYDVKM. The CDR3 length is 21 residues. V shed 3 bases, J shed 0 bases, and the junction held 12 bases outside the gene matches. CDR3 loop: CASSFSGGTSGRLSSYNEQFF. The CDR3, as DNA: TGTGCCAGCAGTTTTTCGGGGGGGACTAGCGGGAGGCTGAGCTCCTACAATGAGCAGTTCTTC.

The V gene is TRBV5-4, the J gene TRBJ2-7; 10 positions match TRBD1. This CDR3 is built from 16 residues. Germline CDR1 SGHNT, CDR2 YYREEE (reference sequence). V shed 3 bases and J 4 bases; nucleotides not matched to a gene: 10. The CDR3 DNA follows: TGTGCCAGCAGCTCAAACCCTCCGGGACAGGGGTACGAGCAGTACTTC. Encoded protein: CASSSNPPGQGYEQYF.

Concerning this clone itself: With a much larger clone just one base away, this may be a read error. The same CDR3 arises from other DNA sequences in this sample as well. This chain joins TRBV5-1 and TRBJ1-2; possible D gene TRBD1, 5 bases. Trimming removed 4 bases from V and 4 bases from J, with 17 bases in between. The CDR3 covers 15 residues. The germline V gene encodes CDR1 SGHRS and CDR2 YFSETQ. As DNA, the CDR3 is TGCGCCAGCAGCCCCACGGGGGAAGCGAGCTATGGCTACACCTTC. Amino acids: CASSPTGEASYGYTF. The full variable domain, rest sourced from reference TRBV5-1 and TRBJ1-2, is KAGVTQTPRYLIKTRGQQVTLSCSPISGHRSVSWYQQTPGQGLQFLFEYFSETQRNKGNFPGRFSGRQFSNSRSEMNVSTLELGDSALYLCASSPTGEASYGYTFGSGTRLTVV.

V is TRBV10-3 and J is TRBJ2-7; D is perhaps TRBD1 (6 bases). The CDR3 covers 13 residues. Trimming removed 8 bases from V and 7 bases from J, with 18 bases in between. Germline V CDR1 and CDR2: ENHRY, SYGVKD. The CDR3 sequence: CAIRPGQAGEQYF. The CDR3 DNA reads TGTGCCATCCGACCGGGACAAGCAGGAGAGCAGTACTTC.

J is TRBJ2-7 and V is TRBV7-6, with D possibly matching TRBD1 (5 bases). The germline V gene has CDR1 SGHVS and CDR2 FNYEAQ. V lost 3 bases and J 0 bases, leaving 18 bases between the germline ends. The CDR3 runs to 17 residues. The CDR3 DNA sequence: TGTGCCAGCAGCTTTGGCAGGGAAGGACCAAGCTCCTACGAGCAGTACTTC. Translating it yields CASSFGREGPSSYEQYF.

This chain links TRBV5-1 with TRBJ2-3, with TRBD2 matching 7 bases. The CDR3 length is 15 residues. V dropped 1 base and J dropped 6; count of bases not matched to a gene: 8. In germline, CDR1 is SGHRS, CDR2 YFSETQ. CDR3 in amino acids: CASSLSGRETDTQYF. The CDR3 nucleotides read TGCGCCAGCAGCTTGTCGGGGCGGGAGACCGATACGCAGTATTTT.

V and J are TRBV7-6 and TRBJ1-4; D is unresolved. Trimming left V 0 bases short and J 2 bases short, with 7 bases between. CDR1 and CDR2 from the germline V gene are SGHVS and FNYEAQ. The CDR3 is made up of 15 amino acids. The CDR3 sequence: CASSLAPVTNEKLFF. The CDR3 region has the DNA TGTGCCAGCAGCTTAGCCCCGGTCACTAATGAAAAACTGTTTTTT.

The CDR3 here is CASSPPSRGLYEQYF. CDR3 DNA: TGTGCCAGCTCACCACCGTCCAGGGGGCTATACGAGCAGTACTTC. V and J are TRBV18 and TRBJ2-7, with TRBD1 matching 8 bases. Germline V CDR1 and CDR2: KGHSH, LQKENI. The CDR3 is 15 residues long. J was trimmed by 4 bases and V by 0 bases; bases with no gene match: 5.

CDR3 nucleotides: TGTGCCAGTAGTTCAAAGCGGGTCGGGGAGCTGTTTTTT. It is translated as CASSSKRVGELFF. The chain links TRBV19 to TRBJ2-2, with a tentative D call TRBD2 (6 bases). CDR1 and CDR2 from the germline V gene are LNHDA and SQIVND (reference sequence). The CDR3 is made up of 13 amino acids. V lost 5 bases to trimming and J lost 7 bases, with 11 bases between them.

The rearrangement links TRBV28 to TRBJ2-4; 7 nucleotides line up with TRBD2. Trimming cost V 4 bases and J 0 bases; bases outside gene matches: 12. The CDR3 consists of 18 residues. Germline lookup yields CDR1 MDHEN and CDR2 SYDVKM. The DNA for the CDR3 is TGTGCCAGCAGTTACGTTGGCGGGAGAGGTCTAGCCAAAAACATTCAGTACTTC. This sequence encodes CASSYVGGRGLAKNIQYF.

This clone was counted a few times. The chain combines TRBV6-1 with TRBJ1-2; D is ambiguous. Trimming left V 2 bases short and J 5 bases short, with 9 bases between. CDR1 and CDR2 (germline): MNHNS, SASEGT. CDR3 length equals 13 residues. CDR3 residues: CASSERDFYGYTF. CDR3 coding DNA: TGTGCCAGCAGTGAACGAGACTTTTATGGCTACACCTTC.

The rearrangement uses TRBV9 and TRBJ1-2, with 8 bases identical to TRBD1. Germline V gives CDR1 SGDLS, CDR2 YYNGEE. The CDR3 extends over 18 amino acids. After removal of 3 bases from V and 2 bases from J, the junction contained 15 bases not matched to a gene. Here the CDR3 DNA reads TGTGCCAGCAGCGGCGCGTCCGGGACAGGTCCCCCCAACTATGGCTACACCTTC. Its protein product is CASSGASGTGPPNYGYTF.

V usage is TRBV28 and J usage is TRBJ2-5; a possible D gene is TRBD2 (5 bases). The CDR3 is 11 amino acids. V was clipped by 5 bases and J by 5 bases, with 6 bases between them. Germline V CDR1 and CDR2: MDHEN, SYDVKM. CDR3 bases: TGTGCCAGCAGTAGGAGGGAGACCCAGTACTTC. Protein sequence: CASSRRETQYF.

The rearrangement uses TRBV12-3 or TRBV12-4 and TRBJ1-6; no firm D call. The V end was cut by 5 bases, the J end by 5 bases, with 4 bases between. CDR3 size: 12 residues. The chain's CDR3 is CASSPNNSPLHF. DNA for the CDR3: TGTGCCAGCAGTCCCAATAATTCACCCCTCCACTTT.

The chain combines TRBV7-2 with TRBJ2-3, with TRBD2 matching 7 bases. Germline-derived CDR1 and CDR2 are SGHTA and FQGNSA. This CDR3 contains 18 residues. J lost 2 bases, V lost 2 bases, and 13 bases had no gene match. CDR3 sequence reads: CASSLPPTGGSNTDTQYF. CDR3 nucleotides: TGTGCCAGCAGCTTACCACCCACCGGGGGGTCCAACACAGATACGCAGTATTTT.

The V and J genes are TRBV11-3 and TRBJ2-3, with 10 bases aligning to TRBD2. CDR3 length: 17 amino acids. V was clipped by 4 bases and J by 4 bases; unmatched bases: 11. Germline loops: CDR1 SGHNT, CDR2 YENEEA. Here the CDR3 reads CASSSGLAGGPPDTQYF. DNA for the CDR3: TGTGCCAGCAGCTCCGGATTAGCGGGGGGCCCCCCAGATACGCAGTATTTT.

The DNA of the CDR3 is TGCGCCAGCAGTGGGAACAGGGGGAACACCGGGGAGCTGTTTTTT. Translating it yields CASSGNRGNTGELFF. J is TRBJ2-2 and V is TRBV10-1; TRBD1 agrees at 7 bases. The CDR3 loop spans 15 amino acids. Germline lookup yields CDR1 WNHNN and CDR2 SYGVQD (reference sequence). Trimming took 4 bases from V and 1 from J; bases not matched to a gene: 3.

This clone appeared a few times. This rearrangement joins TRBV2 to TRBJ2-2; weak D call: TRBD2 (6 bases). V was trimmed by 6 bases and J by 3 bases, leaving 14 bases between them. The CDR3 sequence is 15 residues long. CDR1 is SNHLY and CDR2 is FYNNEI in the germline V gene. The CDR3 protein is CASRVTRDDTGELFF. The CDR3 bases are TGTGCCAGCAGAGTGACTAGGGATGACACCGGGGAGCTGTTTTTT. The full variable domain, with the rest looked up from reference TRBV2 and TRBJ2-2, is EPEVTQTPSHQVTQMGQEVILRCVPISNHLYFYWYRQILGQKVEFLVSFYNNEISEKSEIFDDQFSVERPDGSNFTLKIRSTKLEDSAMYFCASRVTRDDTGELFFGEGSRLTVL.

This chain joins TRBV9 and TRBJ1-2; D might be TRBD1 (5 bases). The CDR3 is 16 amino acids. The germline V gene has CDR1 SGDLS and CDR2 YYNGEE. V was cut by 2 bases and J by 0 bases, with 14 bases left in between. CDR3 sequence reads: CASSVDSSLANYGYTF. The CDR3 nucleotides read TGTGCCAGCAGCGTCGACAGCTCTTTAGCTAACTATGGCTACACCTTC.

The rearrangement joins TRBV2 to TRBJ2-6, with D maybe TRBD1 (8 bases). V gave up 6 bases and J gave up 0 bases, with 18 bases separating them. From germline, CDR1 is SNHLY and CDR2 FYNNEI. The CDR3 has 18 amino acids. CDR3 amino acids: CASSADRGLISGANVLTF. The CDR3 DNA sequence: TGTGCCAGCAGCGCCGACAGGGGACTAATCTCTGGGGCCAACGTCCTGACTTTC.

The chain uses TRBV19 and TRBJ1-5, with D perhaps matching TRBD1 (5 bases). Trimming shortened V by 3 bases and J by 3 bases, and 12 bases separated the two germline ends. Germline lookup yields CDR1 LNHDA and CDR2 SQIVND (reference sequence). The CDR3 covers 15 residues. This CDR3 is CASSISTALNQPQHF. Written as DNA, the CDR3 is TGTGCCAGTAGTATCTCGACAGCACTCAATCAGCCCCAGCATTTT.